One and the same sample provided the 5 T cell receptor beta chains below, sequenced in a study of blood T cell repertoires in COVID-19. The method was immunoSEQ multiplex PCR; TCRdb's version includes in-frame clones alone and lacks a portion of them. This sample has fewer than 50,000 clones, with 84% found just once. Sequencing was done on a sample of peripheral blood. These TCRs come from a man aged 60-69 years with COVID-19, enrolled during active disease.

The CDR3, as DNA: TGTGCCAGCAGTGAATCAGGGACAGGGAACACCGGGGAGCTGTTTTTT. This encodes CASSESGTGNTGELFF. The chain combines TRBV25-1 with TRBJ2-2; 8 bases fit TRBD1. This CDR3 spans 16 amino acids. After removal of 1 base from V and 1 base from J, the junction contained 2 bases not matched to a gene. The germline V gene has CDR1 MGHDK and CDR2 SYGVNS. The variable domain in full, completed from reference TRBV25-1 and TRBJ2-2, reads EADIYQTPRYLVIGTGKKITLECSQTMGHDKMYWYQQDPGMELHLIHYSYGVNSTEKGDLSSESTVSRIRTEHFPLTLESARPSHTSQYLCASSESGTGNTGELFFGEGSRLTVL.

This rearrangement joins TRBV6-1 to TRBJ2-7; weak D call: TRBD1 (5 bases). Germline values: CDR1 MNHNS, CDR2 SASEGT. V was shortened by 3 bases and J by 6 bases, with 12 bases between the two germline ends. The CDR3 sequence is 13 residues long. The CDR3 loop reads CASSDHRFAEQYF. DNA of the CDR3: TGTGCCAGCAGTGACCACAGGTTCGCCGAGCAGTACTTC.

CDR3 region: CASTPGTGPGELFF. The DNA of the CDR3 is TGTGCCAGCACCCCCGGGACAGGGCCCGGGGAGCTGTTTTTT. The chain recombines TRBV28 with TRBJ2-2; 9 bases fit TRBD1. The V gene's germline CDR1 is MDHEN and CDR2 SYDVKM. The V segment lost 7 bases and the J segment 6 bases; nucleotides outside the gene matches: 6. The CDR3 has 14 amino acids.

CDR3 loop: CASSILAGITGELFF. Written as DNA, the CDR3 is TGTGCCAGTAGTATTTTAGCGGGTATCACCGGGGAGCTGTTTTTT. The V and J genes are TRBV19 and TRBJ2-2, with 7 bases fitting TRBD2. The V segment lost 3 bases and the J segment 4 bases; nucleotides outside the gene matches: 5. Germline V gives CDR1 LNHDA, CDR2 SQIVND (reference sequence). The CDR3 contains 15 residues.

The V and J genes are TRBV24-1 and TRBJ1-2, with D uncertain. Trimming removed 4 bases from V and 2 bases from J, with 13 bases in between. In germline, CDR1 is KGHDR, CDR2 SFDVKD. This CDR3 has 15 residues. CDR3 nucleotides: TGTGCCACCAGTGACCCCCGCGGGCTCAACTATGGCTACACCTTC. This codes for CATSDPRGLNYGYTF.